These T cell receptor beta chains were read from a single sample in a study of control samples from healthy donors and cancer patients. Clones were sequenced by immunoSEQ multiplex PCR, and TCRdb holds only the in-frame ones, with some missing. The table lists approximately 150,000 clones, almost 90% of them singletons. The sequenced material came from blood. The receptors stem from a man aged 18 to 35 in good health. CDR3s include the opening cysteine and the closing phenylalanine or tryptophan. D genes are given only for firm matches. Clone size appears in some rows only: once, few, many, or a class for an expanded clone.

TRBV14	TRBJ2-5	15	-	TRBD2	CASSPEGLATGTQYF	TGTGCCAGCAGCCCAGAGGGACTAGCGACCGGGACCCAGTACTTC
TRBV5-5	TRBJ1-5	16	-	-	CASSPFGNSRNQPQHF	TGTGCCAGCAGCCCGTTTGGGAACAGTCGGAATCAGCCCCAGCATTTT
TRBV6-5	TRBJ2-2	14	-	-	CASSYPEATGELFF	TGTGCCAGCAGTTACCCTGAGGCGACCGGGGAGCTGTTTTTT
TRBV29-1	TRBJ1-1	13	-	-	CSVVPRMQQEAFF	TGCAGCGTTGTCCCGAGGATGCAGCAAGAAGCTTTCTTT
TRBV6-5	TRBJ1-3	15	-	TRBD1	CASSNEGAGGNTIYF	TGTGCCAGCAGTAACGAGGGGGCAGGTGGAAACACCATATATTTT
TRBV4-2	TRBJ2-7	16	-	-	CASSQDARDPSYEQYF	TGTGCCAGCAGCCAAGATGCGAGGGACCCCTCCTACGAGCAGTACTTC
TRBV28	TRBJ2-7	14	-	TRBD1	CASSGDRPPYEQYF	TGTGCCAGCAGTGGGGACAGGCCGCCCTACGAGCAGTACTTC
TRBV5-5	TRBJ2-5	15	-	TRBD2	CASSWGTSGQETQYF	TGTGCCAGCAGCTGGGGGACTAGCGGCCAAGAGACCCAGTACTTC
TRBV28	TRBJ1-1	16	-	TRBD1	CASSDPGTGTATEAFF	TGTGCCAGCAGTGACCCCGGGACAGGGACTGCCACTGAAGCTTTCTTT
TRBV7-9	TRBJ1-2	15	-	-	CASSLAQAGTSGYTF	TGTGCCAGCAGCTTAGCGCAGGCGGGTACGAGTGGCTACACCTTC
TRBV4-1	TRBJ2-4	18	-	TRBD1	CASSQERGRGLPKNIQYF	TGCGCCAGCAGCCAAGAGAGGGGCAGGGGGCTTCCCAAAAACATTCAGTACTTC
TRBV28	TRBJ1-4	12	-	-	CASRSGYEKLFF	TGTGCCAGCAGATCCGGGTATGAAAAACTGTTTTTT
TRBV5-4	TRBJ1-1	13	few	-	CASSIKGHLEAFF	TGTGCCAGCAGTATTAAGGGGCACCTTGAAGCTTTCTTT
TRBV15	TRBJ1-4	13	few	-	CATALGRDEKLFF	TGTGCCACCGCGCTCGGGAGGGATGAAAAACTGTTTTTT
TRBV10-3	TRBJ1-1	11	-	-	CAISADTEAFF	TGTGCCATCAGTGCGGACACTGAAGCTTTCTTT
TRBV7-9	TRBJ1-2	16	few	-	CASSLEAGEGSYGYTF	TGTGCCAGCAGCTTAGAGGCAGGGGAAGGTTCCTATGGCTACACCTTC
TRBV6-1	TRBJ2-2	15	once	-	CASSEALGYTGELFF	TGTGCCAGCAGTGAAGCGCTGGGATACACCGGGGAGCTGTTTTTT
TRBV7-8	TRBJ1-1	16	-	-	CASSLGVSLGVTEAFF	TGTGCCAGCAGCTTAGGAGTCAGCCTCGGGGTCACTGAAGCTTTCTTT
TRBV28	TRBJ2-3	18	once	-	CASSLRALQASGTDTQYF	TGTGCCAGCAGTTTAAGGGCCCTACAGGCTTCTGGCACAGATACGCAGTATTTT
TRBV6-5	TRBJ1-1	13	-	-	CASLARGSTEAFF	TGTGCCAGCCTAGCGCGGGGCAGCACTGAAGCTTTCTTT
TRBV4-1	TRBJ2-5	17	-	-	CASSPSEGLTIQETQYF	TGCGCCAGCAGCCCCTCTGAAGGGTTGACTATCCAAGAGACCCAGTACTTC
TRBV3-1/TRBV3-2	TRBJ2-3	17	-	-	CASSQEVSTSFTDTQYF	TGTGCCAGCAGCCAAGAGGTTTCTACCTCATTCACAGATACGCAGTATTTT
TRBV6-2/TRBV6-3	TRBJ1-4	15	-	-	CASSYPQAANEKLFF	TGTGCCAGCAGTTACCCACAGGCCGCTAATGAAAAACTGTTTTTT
TRBV28	TRBJ2-7	13	once	-	CASSPGAAYEQYF	TGTGCCAGCTCGCCCGGGGCAGCCTACGAGCAGTACTTC
TRBV7-7	TRBJ2-5	13	-	-	CASSQGARGTQYF	TGTGCCAGCAGCCAAGGGGCCCGGGGGACCCAGTACTTC
TRBV6-6	TRBJ2-3	12	-	-	CASTRGTDTQYF	TGTGCCAGCACCAGGGGAACAGATACGCAGTATTTT
TRBV29-1	TRBJ1-1	13	-	-	CSVRGHLNTEAFF	TGCAGCGTAAGGGGACATTTGAACACTGAAGCTTTCTTT
TRBV9	TRBJ2-3	13	-	-	CASSVVPPDTQYF	TGTGCCAGCAGCGTAGTTCCCCCAGATACGCAGTATTTT
TRBV18	TRBJ1-5	17	-	-	CASSPPIGQGSNQPQHF	TGTGCCAGCTCACCACCGATTGGGCAGGGTAGCAATCAGCCCCAGCATTTT
TRBV7-9	TRBJ2-3	14	-	TRBD2	CASSPGLAPDTQYF	TGTGCCAGCAGCCCTGGACTAGCCCCAGATACGCAGTATTTT
TRBV14	TRBJ2-7	16	once	-	CASSQASGLRRNEQYF	TGTGCCAGCAGCCAAGCCTCGGGACTCCGTCGGAACGAGCAGTACTTC
TRBV5-1	TRBJ1-2	14	-	TRBD1	CASHLGTGGSGYTF	TGCGCCAGCCACTTAGGGACAGGGGGTTCTGGCTACACCTTC
TRBV29-1	TRBJ2-3	17	once	-	CSAPPRGRRRDTDTQYF	TGCAGCGCACCACCCCGGGGCCGGCGCCGAGACACAGATACGCAGTATTTT
TRBV3-1/TRBV3-2	TRBJ2-2	16	-	-	CASSQESGANTGELFF	TGTGCCAGCAGCCAAGAATCCGGGGCGAACACCGGGGAGCTGTTTTTT
TRBV4-2	TRBJ1-3	16	-	-	CASSQGGQGTGNTIYF	TGTGCCAGCAGCCAAGGAGGTCAGGGGACTGGAAACACCATATATTTT
TRBV2	TRBJ2-5	15	-	-	CASNLGPNPGETQYF	TGTGCCAGCAATCTCGGCCCAAATCCGGGGGAGACCCAGTACTTC
TRBV5-8	TRBJ1-1	15	-	-	CASSFGIGMNTEAFF	TGTGCCAGCAGCTTCGGGATTGGGATGAACACTGAAGCTTTCTTT
TRBV7-2	TRBJ1-2	13	-	-	CASSPGGDGGYTF	TGTGCCAGCAGCCCAGGCGGGGACGGGGGCTACACCTTC
TRBV2	TRBJ2-5	14	once	TRBD1	CASSINRGQETQYF	TGTGCCAGCAGTATTAACAGGGGGCAAGAGACCCAGTACTTC
TRBV11-2	TRBJ2-7	14	-	TRBD1	CASSFSRGSPEQYF	TGTGCCAGCAGCTTTAGCAGGGGGTCCCCCGAGCAGTACTTC
TRBV5-1	TRBJ2-7	12	-	TRBD1	CASSWDSYEQYF	TGCGCCAGCAGCTGGGACAGTTACGAGCAGTACTTC
TRBV4-1	TRBJ1-1	13	-	TRBD1	CASSLDRAPLAFF	TGCGCCAGCAGCCTGGACAGGGCGCCTTTGGCTTTCTTT